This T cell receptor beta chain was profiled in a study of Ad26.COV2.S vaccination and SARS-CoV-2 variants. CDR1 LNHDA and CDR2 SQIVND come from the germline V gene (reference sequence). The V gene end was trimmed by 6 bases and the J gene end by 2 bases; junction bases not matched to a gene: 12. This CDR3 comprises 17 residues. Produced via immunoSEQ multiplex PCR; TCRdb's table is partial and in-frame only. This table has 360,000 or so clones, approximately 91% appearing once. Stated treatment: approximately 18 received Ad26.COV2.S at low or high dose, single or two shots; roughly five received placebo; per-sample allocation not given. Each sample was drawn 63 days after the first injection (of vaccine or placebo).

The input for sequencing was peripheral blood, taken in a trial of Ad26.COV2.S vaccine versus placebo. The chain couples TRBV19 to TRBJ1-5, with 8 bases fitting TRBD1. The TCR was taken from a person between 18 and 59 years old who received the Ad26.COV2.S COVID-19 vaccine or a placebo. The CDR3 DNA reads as TGTGCCAGTAGCCCCGGACAGGGATCGGGAGGCAATCAGCCCCAGCATTTT. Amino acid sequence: CASSPGQGSGGNQPQHF.